Listed here are 26 T cell receptor beta chains from one sample, sequenced in a study of T cell repertoires in cytomegalovirus infection. One entry per CDR3 protein results from TCRdb running MiXCR on the reads. The sample holds approximately 260,000 distinct CDR3 sequences, around 20% seen once. For these TCRs, the target antigens are not known. This material consisted of cultured PBMCs, taken from culture after CMV antigen stimulation. All receptors derive from a human donor in good health (CMV status not recorded). Some clones in this sample may be carry-over from other donors' samples.

V and J are TRBV7-2 and TRBJ2-7, with D tentatively TRBD1 or TRBD2 (5 bases each). CDR3 length: 14 amino acids. Trimming shortened V by 2 bases and J by 6 bases, and 14 bases separated the two germline ends. From germline, CDR1 is SGHTA and CDR2 FQGNSA. CDR3 sequence reads: CASSLTGTLLEQYF. Written as DNA, the CDR3 is TGTGCCAGCAGCTTAACCGGGACCCTCCTCGAGCAGTACTTC.

The chain uses TRBV4-3 and TRBJ1-5; a weak D match, TRBD1 (6 bases). This CDR3 comprises 16 residues. Trimming removed 4 bases at V and 5 bases at J, with 18 bases between. Germline V CDR1 and CDR2: LGHNA, YSLEER. The CDR3 spells CASSPGGANTYQPQHF. CDR3 nucleotides: TGCGCCAGCAGCCCGGGGGGGGCTAACACCTATCAGCCCCAGCATTTT.

The chain employs TRBV6-2 or TRBV6-3 and TRBJ2-2, with unresolved D. Germline values: CDR1 MNHEY, CDR2 SVGEGT. Trimming took 7 bases from V and 4 from J, leaving 10 bases between them. CDR3 length equals 13 residues. This chain's CDR3 is CASTGWGTGELFF. The CDR3 DNA is TGTGCCAGCACCGGGTGGGGCACCGGGGAGCTGTTTTTT.

This clonotype occurred many times. The genes are TRBV4-2 and TRBJ2-7; D uncertain. CDR1 is LGHNA, CDR2 YNFKEQ, per germline. This CDR3 region has 14 residues. V dropped 4 bases and J dropped 2 bases, with 12 bases sitting between them. The DNA for the CDR3 is TGTGCCAGCAGCCCCTCTCGGTATACCTACGAGCAGTACTTC. Translating it yields CASSPSRYTYEQYF.

The V call is TRBV4-3, the J call TRBJ2-5; 11 nucleotides match TRBD2. The CDR3 is 15 amino acids. From germline, CDR1 is LGHNA and CDR2 YSLEER. V dropped 4 bases and J dropped 6; count of bases not matched to a gene: 7. The CDR3 here is CASSPSLAGGKTQYF. CDR3 DNA sequence: TGCGCCAGCAGCCCCAGCCTAGCGGGAGGCAAGACCCAGTACTTC.

This clonotype was detected many times. V usage is TRBV7-9 and J usage is TRBJ2-2; 10 bases match TRBD2. This CDR3 spans 21 amino acids. V lost 1 base to trimming and J lost 0 bases; unmatched junction nucleotides: 14. Germline V gene sequence: CDR1 SEHNR, CDR2 FQNEAQ (reference sequence). The CDR3 region has the DNA TGTGCCAGCAGCTTAGTTGATAGCGGGAGGCTAACACCCGCGAACACCGGGGAGCTGTTTTTT. Translation gives CASSLVDSGRLTPANTGELFF.

The J gene is TRBJ1-5, the V gene TRBV19, with a possible D match to TRBD1 (5 bases). CDR3 length: 12 residues. Trimming pared 4 bases from V and 9 bases from J, leaving 10 bases between. Germline loops: CDR1 LNHDA, CDR2 SQIVND (reference sequence). As DNA, the CDR3 is TGTGCCAGTAGTACGTACCAGGGGCCCCAGCATTTT. Protein: CASSTYQGPQHF.

DNA of the CDR3: TGTGCCAGCAGCGTAGGACAGGACAGGAGACGAGGGGGGAATGAGCAGTTCTTC. As protein: CASSVGQDRRRGGNEQFF. The chain joins TRBV9 to TRBJ2-1, with TRBD1 as a possible D gene (7 bases). The CDR3 is 18 amino acids. The V gene's germline CDR1 is SGDLS and CDR2 YYNGEE. The V end lost 0 bases, the J end lost 7 bases, and 23 bases lay between the germline ends.

This clonotype was seen more than once but under ten times. This rearrangement joins TRBV7-2 to TRBJ1-5, with TRBD1 matching 10 bases. V shed 0 bases, J shed 2 bases, and the junction held 1 base outside the gene matches. The CDR3 length is 16 residues. The germline CDR1 and CDR2 sequences are SGHTA and FQGNSA. Written as DNA, the CDR3 is TGTGCCAGCAGCTTAGCGACAGGGGGCCGCAATCAGCCCCAGCATTTT. Encoded protein: CASSLATGGRNQPQHF.

This clonotype was found a few times. This chain connects TRBV28 to TRBJ1-1; D not resolved. The V gene's germline CDR1 is MDHEN and CDR2 SYDVKM. CDR3 length equals 15 residues. V was shortened by 6 bases and J by 0 bases, with 14 bases between the two germline ends. The CDR3 region has the DNA TGTGCCAGCAGCCCAAGGATCGGGATGAACACTGAAGCTTTCTTT. Translating gives CASSPRIGMNTEAFF.

This clonotype was found a few times. The chain has TRBV12-3 or TRBV12-4 and TRBJ1-1; the D is unclear. V shed 4 bases and J shed 3 bases, with 12 bases lying between them. This CDR3 comprises 14 residues. CDR3 nucleotide sequence: TGTGCCAGCAGTTCAGGATCCGGGGACACTGAAGCTTTCTTT. This sequence encodes CASSSGSGDTEAFF.

This clonotype was seen at least ten times. The gene calls are TRBV12-3 or TRBV12-4 and TRBJ2-6, with D possibly matching TRBD2 (6 bases). V was clipped by 5 bases and J by 0 bases, with 14 bases between them. CDR3 size: 17 residues. The CDR3 reads CASSRGTGSSGANVLTF. The CDR3 DNA is TGTGCCAGCAGTCGCGGGACCGGGAGCTCTGGGGCCAACGTCCTGACTTTC.

The V gene is TRBV4-1, the J gene TRBJ1-2; D is uncertain. Germline values: CDR1 MGHRA, CDR2 YSYEKL. The CDR3 consists of 12 residues. V lost 0 bases, J lost 8 bases, and 7 bases lay in between. CDR3 sequence reads: CASSQEGRGYTF. The CDR3 nucleotides read TGCGCCAGCAGCCAAGAGGGCCGCGGCTACACCTTC.

The chain is built from TRBV6-5 and TRBJ1-1; D gene ambiguous. This CDR3 region has 16 residues. V was shortened by 0 bases and J by 0 bases, with 11 bases between the two germline ends. CDR1 MNHEY and CDR2 SVGAGI come from the germline V gene. Here the CDR3 reads CASSYSRVTMNTEAFF. The DNA for the CDR3 is TGTGCCAGCAGTTACTCGAGGGTGACCATGAACACTGAAGCTTTCTTT.

This clonotype was observed many times. This rearrangement joins TRBV2 to TRBJ1-3, with D hard to call. With 5 bases removed from V and 0 bases from J, the gap between germline ends came to 8 bases. The CDR3 is made up of 14 amino acids. Per the germline V gene, CDR1 is SNHLY and CDR2 is FYNNEI. The CDR3 loop reads CASSRVSSGNTIYF. CDR3 sequence (DNA): TGTGCCAGCAGTCGGGTATCCTCTGGAAACACCATATATTTT.

In this sample, this clonotype turned up a few times. The chain's CDR3 is CSLGGLETQYF. The CDR3 nucleotides read TGCAGCCTTGGGGGCCTGGAGACCCAGTACTTC. V and J are TRBV20-1 and TRBJ2-5, with TRBD1 as a possible D gene (6 bases). This CDR3 spans 11 amino acids. Germline V gene lookup returns CDR1 DFQATT and CDR2 SNEGSKA (reference sequence).

This clonotype has more than one count but fewer than ten. This chain links TRBV3-1 with TRBJ1-1; D is uncertain. Germline V gene data show CDR1 as LGHDT and CDR2 as YNNKEL (reference sequence). V was pared by 3 bases and J by 2 bases, with 13 bases between. The CDR3 sequence is 15 residues long. The CDR3 is CASSQYIRENTEAFF. The CDR3 DNA reads TGTGCCAGCAGCCAGTATATACGGGAAAACACTGAAGCTTTCTTT.

This clonotype was seen ten or more times. The chain has TRBV6-1 and TRBJ2-1, with D possibly TRBD1 on 6 matching bases. Trimming removed 5 bases at V and 4 bases at J, with 24 bases between. Germline-derived CDR1 and CDR2 are MNHNS and SASEGT. The CDR3 totals 18 residues. CDR3 in DNA: TGTGCCAGCAGTTCCGCCTACGGGACATCCTTGGTTTACAATGAGCAGTTCTTC. Residues: CASSSAYGTSLVYNEQFF.

In its sample, this clonotype was seen many times. The chain recombines TRBV6-1 with TRBJ1-1, with D maybe TRBD1 (5 bases). V lost 6 bases, J lost 4 bases, and 12 bases lay in between. The V gene's germline CDR1 is MNHNS and CDR2 SASEGT. The CDR3 length is 13 residues. CDR3 bases: TGTGCCAGCAGCCCTTCTGGGGCCACTGAAGCTTTCTTT. Its translation is CASSPSGATEAFF.

The table lists this clonotype with many counts. The chain combines TRBV7-8 with TRBJ1-5, with D unclear. Trimming took 1 base from V and 5 from J, leaving 15 bases between them. The CDR3 is 16 amino acids. Germline values: CDR1 SGHVS, CDR2 FQNEAQ. CDR3 sequence reads: CASSLEGPYSHQPQHF. CDR3 bases: TGTGCCAGCAGCTTAGAGGGCCCCTATTCTCATCAGCCCCAGCATTTT.

This clonotype was seen repeatedly, ten times or more. The rearrangement links TRBV12-3 or TRBV12-4 to TRBJ1-5, with D unresolved. This CDR3 is 15 amino acids long. Deletions cut 6 bases from V and 4 bases from J, with 16 bases between. The DNA of the CDR3 is TGTGCCAGCAGCCGGACGGAAACTCCAAATCAGCCCCAGCATTTT. Protein sequence: CASSRTETPNQPQHF.

J is TRBJ2-1 and V is TRBV7-9; D possibly corresponds to TRBD2 (6 bases). The CDR3 has 15 residues. The V and J ends lost 5 bases and 6 bases respectively, with 17 bases between them. CDR1 is SEHNR, CDR2 FQNEAQ, per germline (reference sequence). This CDR3 reads CASSPPGETGNEQFF. The CDR3 coding sequence is TGTGCCAGCAGCCCCCCGGGGGAAACAGGCAATGAGCAGTTCTTC.

The chain couples TRBV12-5 to TRBJ2-2, with 9 bases fitting TRBD2. The CDR3 has 16 amino acids. With 5 bases clipped from V and 3 bases from J, the junction kept 7 bases outside the gene matches. Germline CDR1 is LGHNT and CDR2 is FRNRAP. CDR3: CASGPPLAGHTGELFF. The CDR3 DNA reads as TGTGCTAGTGGTCCCCCCCTAGCGGGACACACCGGGGAGCTGTTTTTT. The full variable domain, its missing parts supplied by reference TRBV12-5 and TRBJ2-2, is DARVTQTPRHKVTEMGQEVTMRCQPILGHNTVFWYRQTMMQGLELLAYFRNRAPLDDSGMPKDRFSAEMPDATLATLKIQPSEPRDSAVYFCASGPPLAGHTGELFFGEGSRLTVL.

This clonotype turned up a few times. The chain is built from TRBV28 and TRBJ1-5; weak D call: TRBD1 (5 bases). Germline V gene data show CDR1 as MDHEN and CDR2 as SYDVKM. The V end lost 3 bases, the J end lost 5 bases, and 8 bases lay between the germline ends. There are 13 residues in the CDR3. The CDR3 DNA follows: TGTGCCAGCAGTTTTCCAGGGCATCAGCCCCAGCATTTT. Translating it yields CASSFPGHQPQHF.

This clonotype was seen only a few times. This chain joins TRBV24-1 and TRBJ2-5; D unclear. Germline assignment: CDR1 KGHDR and CDR2 SFDVKD. The length of the CDR3 is 15 residues. Trimming stripped 3 bases from V and 4 bases from J, with 14 bases between. The CDR3 sequence is CATSDTTKAGETQYF. Written as DNA, the CDR3 is TGTGCCACCAGTGATACGACAAAGGCTGGAGAGACCCAGTACTTC.

The V and J genes are TRBV7-2 and TRBJ2-3; 8 bases line up with TRBD1. J lost 4 bases, V lost 1 base, and 4 bases had no gene match. Per the germline V gene, CDR1 is SGHTA and CDR2 is FQGNSA. The CDR3 runs 15 residues. The CDR3 is CASSLDRGKADTQYF. CDR3 in DNA: TGTGCCAGCAGCTTAGACAGGGGGAAGGCAGATACGCAGTATTTT.